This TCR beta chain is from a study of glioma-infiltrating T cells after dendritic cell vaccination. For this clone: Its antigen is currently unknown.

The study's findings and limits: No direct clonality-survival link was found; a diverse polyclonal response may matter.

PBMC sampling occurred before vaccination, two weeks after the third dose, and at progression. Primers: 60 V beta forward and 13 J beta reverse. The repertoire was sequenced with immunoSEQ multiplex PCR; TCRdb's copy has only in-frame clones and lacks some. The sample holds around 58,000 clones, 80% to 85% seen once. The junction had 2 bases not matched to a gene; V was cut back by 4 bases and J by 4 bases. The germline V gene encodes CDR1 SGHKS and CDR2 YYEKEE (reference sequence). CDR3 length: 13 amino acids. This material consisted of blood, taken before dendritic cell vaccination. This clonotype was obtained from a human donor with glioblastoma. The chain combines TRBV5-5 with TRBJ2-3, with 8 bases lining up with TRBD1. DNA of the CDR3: TGTGCCAGCAGCGGGACAGGCTCAGATACGCAGTATTTT. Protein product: CASSGTGSDTQYF.